One and the same sample provided the 26 T cell receptor beta chains below, sequenced in a study of shared clonotypes between healthy human individuals. Sequencing used immunoSEQ multiplex PCR; TCRdb keeps in-frame clones, though not all of them. The sample has hundreds of thousands of clones; around three quarters are singletons. Sequencing was done on a sample of PBMCs. The receptors originated from a woman aged 40 to 50 in good health. Some clones in this sample may be carry-over from other donors' samples.

This chain uses TRBV4-3 with TRBJ2-7, with 9 bases fitting TRBD2. Trimming cost V 1 base and J 2 bases; bases outside gene matches: 3. This CDR3 has 15 residues. CDR1 LGHNA and CDR2 YSLEER come from the germline V gene. CDR3 in amino acids: CASSQAPSGAYEQYF. The CDR3 nucleotides read TGCGCCAGCAGCCAAGCGCCTAGCGGGGCCTACGAGCAGTACTTC.

The chain joins TRBV28 to TRBJ2-7, with 7 bases identical to TRBD1. The length of the CDR3 is 15 residues. J was trimmed by 1 base and V by 6 bases; bases with no gene match: 9. CDR1 is MDHEN, CDR2 SYDVKM, per germline. The CDR3 here is CASSPPGQTSYEQYF. Written as DNA, the CDR3 is TGTGCCAGCAGCCCACCGGGACAGACTTCCTACGAGCAGTACTTC.

This rearrangement joins TRBV14 to TRBJ2-7, with 13 bases fitting TRBD2. V lost 4 bases, J lost 1 base, and 1 base stayed unmatched. Germline V CDR1 and CDR2: SGHDN, FVKESK. This CDR3 comprises 15 residues. The CDR3 nucleotides read TGTGCCAGCAGCCCGGGACTAGCGGGATCCTACGAGCAGTACTTC. Translating it yields CASSPGLAGSYEQYF.

This chain links TRBV19 with TRBJ2-2; 10 nucleotides line up with TRBD2. CDR1 and CDR2 (germline): LNHDA, SQIVND (reference sequence). The CDR3 totals 14 residues. Unmatched junction bases numbered 3, after V lost 5 bases and J lost 6 bases. The CDR3 nucleotides are TGTGCCAGTAGTGGGGGACTAGCGTCCGGGGAGCTGTTTTTT. Translated, it gives CASSGGLASGELFF.

Details on this clone: The conserved closing phenylalanine or tryptophan is absent in this CDR3, likely reflecting a read error. The limits of the CDR3 on the DNA are not certain, so only TCRdb's listed CDR3 is given. The CDR3 protein is CASSFSGRNEQYL. The gene calls are TRBV5-4 and TRBJ2-7; the table's D call, TRBD2, was not checked against the DNA. In germline, CDR1 is SGHNT, CDR2 YYREEE (reference sequence). The CDR3 comprises 13 residues, both ends counted.

DNA of the CDR3: TGTGCCACCCCCGTGGACAGGGAAAAACCTCATAACATGAACACTGAAGCTTTCTTT. This sequence encodes CATPVDREKPHNMNTEAFF. The chain links TRBV15 to TRBJ1-1, with 8 bases identical to TRBD1. The germline V gene has CDR1 LNHNV and CDR2 YYDKDF (reference sequence). The CDR3 is 19 amino acids. V lost 8 bases to trimming and J lost 0 bases; unmatched junction nucleotides: 20.

This clone has just one count. This may be a read error: a much more frequent sequence differs by one nucleotide. The chain has TRBV7-9 and TRBJ2-3, with TRBD2 matching over 11 bases. The germline V gene has CDR1 SEHNR and CDR2 FQNEAQ (reference sequence). CDR3 size: 19 residues. The CDR3 sequence: CASSFGLAGGGTSTDTQCF. CDR3 sequence (DNA): TGTGCCAGCAGCTTCGGGCTAGCGGGGGGCGGAACTAGCACAGATACGCAGTGTTTT.

The chain uses TRBV7-2 and TRBJ2-7; perhaps TRBD2 as D (6 bases). The CDR3 runs to 17 residues. V dropped 2 bases and J dropped 1 base, with 18 bases sitting between them. The germline gives CDR1 SGHTA, CDR2 FQGNSA. CDR3 bases: TGTGCCAGCAGCTTATATGCTCTCGGGGGTCTTTCCTACGAGCAGTACTTC. Protein product: CASSLYALGGLSYEQYF.

The gene calls are TRBV21-1 and TRBJ2-2. TRBV21-1 is designated a pseudogene. The length of the CDR3 is 14 residues. CDR3: CASSKGRPAGELFF. The CDR3 DNA is TGTGCCAGCAGCAAAGGGCGACCTGCGGGGGAGCTGTTTTTT.

The chain couples TRBV19 to TRBJ1-5; no clear D gene. The CDR3 is 13 amino acids. V was cut by 8 bases and J by 3 bases, with 11 bases left in between. CDR1 and CDR2 (germline): LNHDA, SQIVND (reference sequence). The CDR3 loop is CASGRNPNQPQHF. Here the CDR3 DNA reads TGTGCCAGTGGTAGGAACCCCAATCAGCCCCAGCATTTT.

The sample holds one count of this clone. The chain joins TRBV30 to TRBJ1-5, with 10 bases aligning to TRBD1. This CDR3 spans 13 amino acids. CDR1 GTSNPN and CDR2 SVGIG come from the germline V gene (reference sequence). V lost 7 bases, J lost 3 bases, and 3 bases stayed unmatched. CDR3 DNA sequence: TGTGCCTCGGGACAGGGGAACAATCAGCCCCAGCATTTT. Translation: CASGQGNNQPQHF.

This sequence joins TRBV7-2 and TRBJ2-7; D not resolved. Trimming removed 5 bases from V and 3 bases from J, with 5 bases in between. Looked up from germline, CDR1 is SGHTA and CDR2 is FQGNSA. This CDR3 has 11 amino acids. CDR3 region: CASSGYYEQYF. The CDR3 DNA follows: TGTGCCAGCAGCGGCTACTACGAGCAGTACTTC.

The chain's CDR3 is CASSEQGAGNQPQHF. CDR3 bases: TGTGCCAGTAGTGAACAGGGGGCAGGCAATCAGCCCCAGCATTTT. The chain carries TRBV19 and TRBJ1-5; TRBD1 aligns across 9 bases. The CDR3 has 15 amino acids. CDR1 is LNHDA and CDR2 is SQIVND in the germline V gene (reference sequence). Trimming at V came to 5 bases and at J to 2 bases, leaving 4 bases not matched to a gene.

This chain connects TRBV30 to TRBJ1-3; 7 bases map to TRBD1. This CDR3 contains 15 residues. CDR1 is GTSNPN and CDR2 is SVGIG in the germline V gene (reference sequence). The junction had 5 bases not matched to a gene; V was cut back by 3 bases and J by 0 bases. In DNA, the CDR3 is TGTGCCTGGAGCAAGGGACAGTTCTCTGGAAACACCATATATTTT. Its translation is CAWSKGQFSGNTIYF.

V gene TRBV5-6 combines with J gene TRBJ2-3; 13 bases match TRBD2. From germline, CDR1 is SGHDT and CDR2 YYEEEE. Trimming took 6 bases from V and 2 from J; bases not matched to a gene: 6. This CDR3 comprises 16 residues. CDR3 bases: TGTGCCAGCACCAAGGGACTAGCGGGATTCACAGATACGCAGTATTTT. Amino acids: CASTKGLAGFTDTQYF.

About this clone: This CDR3 is also generated by other DNA sequences in the sample. The chain has TRBV15 and TRBJ2-7; no clear D. In germline, CDR1 is LNHNV, CDR2 YYDKDF (reference sequence). The CDR3 is 15 residues long. Trimming left V 0 bases short and J 2 bases short, with 11 bases between. The CDR3 DNA reads TGTGCCACCAGCAGAGAGCTCGGCGGACCCTACGAGCAGTACTTC. Its protein is CATSRELGGPYEQYF. The variable domain in full, completed from reference TRBV15 and TRBJ2-7, reads DAMVIQNPRYQVTQFGKPVTLSCSQTLNHNVMYWYQQKSSQAPKLLFHYYDKDFNNEADTPDNFQSRRPNTSFCFLDIRSPGLGDTAMYLCATSRELGGPYEQYFGPGTRLTVT.

This sequence joins TRBV18 and TRBJ2-5; 12 bases align to TRBD2. CDR1 is KGHSH, CDR2 LQKENI, per germline. J gave up 5 bases and V 2 bases, and 12 bases lay outside the gene matches. CDR3 size: 18 residues. CDR3 loop: CASSPIPSGRASGETQYF. The CDR3 bases are TGTGCCAGCTCACCAATCCCTAGCGGGAGGGCCAGCGGTGAGACCCAGTACTTC.

This clone was detected only once. The same CDR3 also results from other DNA sequences found in this sample. The chain has TRBV5-4 and TRBJ2-2; D remains unclear. The V gene's germline CDR1 is SGHNT and CDR2 YYREEE (reference sequence). V was trimmed by 2 bases and J by 5 bases, leaving 4 bases between them. CDR3 length: 12 residues. The CDR3 coding sequence is TGTGCCAGCAGCTTTTCGACCGGGGAGCTGTTTTTT. Translating it yields CASSFSTGELFF. The full variable domain, with the rest looked up from reference TRBV5-4 and TRBJ2-2, is ETGVTQSPTHLIKTRGQQVTLRCSSQSGHNTVSWYQQALGQGPQFIFQYYREEENGRGNFPPRFSGLQFPNYSSELNVNALELDDSALYLCASSFSTGELFFGEGSRLTVL.

This clone was seen ten or more times. This chain joins TRBV2 and TRBJ1-1; D ambiguous. CDR1 is SNHLY and CDR2 is FYNNEI in the germline V gene. This CDR3 has 12 residues. V was cut by 7 bases and J by 3 bases, with 9 bases left in between. In DNA form, the CDR3 reads TGTGCCAGCACCGCAGGCTACACTGAAGCTTTCTTT. Translating gives CASTAGYTEAFF.

This chain links TRBV18 with TRBJ1-2; D perhaps matches TRBD1 (5 bases). This CDR3 region has 14 residues. Between the trimmed V and J ends, which lost 8 bases and 6 bases, there was a span of 19 bases. CDR1 KGHSH and CDR2 LQKENI come from the germline V gene. The CDR3 spells CASTVGGTGDGYTF. The CDR3 bases are TGTGCCAGCACGGTCGGAGGGACTGGGGATGGCTACACCTTC. The entire variable domain, with the rest obtained from reference TRBV18 and TRBJ1-2, is as follows: NAGVMQNPRHLVRRRGQEARLRCSPMKGHSHVYWYRQLPEEGLKFMVYLQKENIIDESGMPKERFSAEFPKEGPSILRIQQVVRGDSAAYFCASTVGGTGDGYTFGSGTRLTVV.

The rearrangement uses TRBV7-2 and TRBJ1-3; the match to TRBD1 covers 8 bases. The CDR3 totals 16 residues. CDR1 and CDR2 (germline): SGHTA, FQGNSA. V shed 5 bases, J shed 0 bases, and the junction held 6 bases outside the gene matches. The CDR3 here is CASSRETGDSGNTIYF. The CDR3 DNA follows: TGTGCCAGCAGCAGGGAGACAGGGGACTCTGGAAACACCATATATTTT.

The table lists this clone with a few counts. Here the CDR3 reads CASSPRRTSDYNEQFF. CDR3 DNA sequence: TGTGCCAGCAGCCCCCGTCGGACTAGCGATTACAATGAGCAGTTCTTC. The J gene is TRBJ2-1, the V gene TRBV11-3, with 9 bases that match TRBD2. Unmatched junction bases numbered 9, after V lost 5 bases and J lost 4 bases. This CDR3 region has 16 residues. CDR1 SGHNT and CDR2 YENEEA come from the germline V gene.

The rearrangement joins TRBV5-1 to TRBJ2-7; D might be TRBD1 or TRBD2, each matching 5 bases. Trimming left V 5 bases short and J 5 bases short, with 17 bases between. This CDR3 has 14 amino acids. Germline assignment: CDR1 SGHRS and CDR2 YFSETQ. The CDR3 nucleotides are TGCGCCAGCAGGTCAGAGTGGGGGAGTGACGAGCAGTACTTC. The encoded protein is CASRSEWGSDEQYF.

The DNA for the CDR3 is TGTGCCAGCAGTGAAAGACAGGGGGCAAGCACCGGGGAGCTGTTTTTT. Encoded protein: CASSERQGASTGELFF. The gene calls are TRBV2 and TRBJ2-2, with TRBD1 matching 10 bases. CDR3 length equals 16 residues. CDR1 is SNHLY, CDR2 FYNNEI, per germline. V lost 2 bases to trimming and J lost 4 bases; unmatched junction nucleotides: 4.

This rearrangement joins TRBV7-3 to TRBJ2-5, with TRBD1 matching over 9 bases. The length of the CDR3 is 14 residues. V was pared by 4 bases and J by 5 bases, with 5 bases of the junction left unmatched. Germline V gives CDR1 SGHTA, CDR2 FQGTGA. The CDR3, as DNA: TGTGCCAGCAGCTCGACAGGGGGTGGCGAGACCCAGTACTTC. Amino acid sequence: CASSSTGGGETQYF.

The V gene is TRBV9, the J gene TRBJ2-1; TRBD2 matches 10 bases. Germline V CDR1 and CDR2: SGDLS, YYNGEE. The J segment lost 7 bases and the V segment lost 3 bases, leaving 7 bases of the junction unmatched. The CDR3 length is 15 residues. The CDR3 reads CASSGRVAGGNEQFF. The CDR3 DNA sequence: TGTGCCAGCAGCGGGAGAGTAGCGGGAGGTAATGAGCAGTTCTTC.